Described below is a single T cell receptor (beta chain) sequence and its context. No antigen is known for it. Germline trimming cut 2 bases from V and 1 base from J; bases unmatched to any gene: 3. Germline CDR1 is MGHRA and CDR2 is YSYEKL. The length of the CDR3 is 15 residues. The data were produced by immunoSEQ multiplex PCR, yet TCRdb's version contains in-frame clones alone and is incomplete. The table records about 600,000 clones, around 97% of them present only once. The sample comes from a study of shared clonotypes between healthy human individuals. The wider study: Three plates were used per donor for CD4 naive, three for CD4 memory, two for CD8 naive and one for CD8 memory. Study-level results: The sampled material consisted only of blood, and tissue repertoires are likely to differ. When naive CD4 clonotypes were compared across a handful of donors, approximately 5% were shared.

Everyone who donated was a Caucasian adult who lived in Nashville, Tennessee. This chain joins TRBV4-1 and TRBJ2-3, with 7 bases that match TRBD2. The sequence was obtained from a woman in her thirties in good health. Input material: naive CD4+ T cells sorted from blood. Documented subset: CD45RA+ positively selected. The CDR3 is CASSQLAGGTDTQYF. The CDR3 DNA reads TGCGCCAGCAGCCAACTCGCGGGAGGCACAGATACGCAGTATTTT.